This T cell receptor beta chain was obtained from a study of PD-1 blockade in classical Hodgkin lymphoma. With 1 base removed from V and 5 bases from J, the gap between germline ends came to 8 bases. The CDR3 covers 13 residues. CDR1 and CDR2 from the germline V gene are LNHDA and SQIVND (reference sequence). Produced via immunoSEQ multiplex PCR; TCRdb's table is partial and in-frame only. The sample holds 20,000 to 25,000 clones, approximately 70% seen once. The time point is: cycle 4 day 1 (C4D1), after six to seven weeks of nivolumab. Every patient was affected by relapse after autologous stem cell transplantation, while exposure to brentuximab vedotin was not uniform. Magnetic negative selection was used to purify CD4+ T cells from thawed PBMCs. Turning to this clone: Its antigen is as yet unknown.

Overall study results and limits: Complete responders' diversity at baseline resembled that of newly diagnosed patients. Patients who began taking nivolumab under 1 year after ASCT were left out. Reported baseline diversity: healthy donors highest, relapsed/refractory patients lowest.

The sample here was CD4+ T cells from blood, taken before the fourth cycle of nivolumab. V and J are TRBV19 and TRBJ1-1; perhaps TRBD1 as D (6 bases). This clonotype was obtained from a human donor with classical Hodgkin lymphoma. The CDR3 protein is CASSIGRGTEAFF. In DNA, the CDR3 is TGTGCCAGTAGTATAGGCAGGGGAACTGAAGCTTTCTTT.